This record looks at one T cell receptor (beta chain) sequence and its context. Generated by immunoSEQ multiplex PCR, the TCRdb table keeps only in-frame clones and is missing some. The sample shows about 230,000 clones, approximately 87% of them seen only once. The sample originates from a study of blood T cell repertoires in COVID-19. Study-wide context: Samples of COVID-19 (acute and convalescent) were obtained from the United States, Italy and Spain. PBMCs, B-cell-depleted T cells, or T cells provided the cDNA or gDNA that made up the material.

Input material: peripheral blood. The origin of this receptor is a woman between 65 and 79 years old with active or convalescent COVID-19.

The chain's CDR3 is CASCTVNTEAFF. The CDR3 nucleotides read TGTGCCAGCTGTACAGTGAACACTGAAGCTTTCTTT. The J gene is TRBJ1-1, the V gene TRBV6-5; D unresolved. V was clipped by 8 bases and J by 0 bases, with 7 bases between them. Germline V gene lookup returns CDR1 MNHEY and CDR2 SVGAGI. The CDR3 is made up of 12 amino acids.